The clone carrying this T cell receptor beta chain was picked up a small number of times. A read error may account for a junction end that differs from germline. The data were produced by immunoSEQ multiplex PCR, yet TCRdb's version contains in-frame clones alone and is incomplete. The repertoire has some 4,500 clones, roughly 29% of them found once; the top ten carry about 4.3%. The data stem from a study of T cells in localized non-small cell lung cancer. The germline V gene encodes CDR1 SGHNT and CDR2 YENEEA. CDR3 length equals 18 residues. The specimen was lung tumor tissue, collected before any cancer treatment. The rearrangement uses TRBV11-3 and TRBJ2-6; D tentatively fits TRBD1 or TRBD2 (6 bases each). The clonotype was recovered from a man aged 40-75 years with stage III squamous cell lung carcinoma. This CDR3 is CASSYAGRTLSGVNVLTF. The CDR3 nucleotides read TGTGCCAGCAGCTATGCGGGACGGACCCTTTCAGGGGTCAACGTCCTGACTTTC.